The rows below give T cell receptor beta chains drawn from one sample of a study of blood T cell repertoires in COVID-19. Generated by immunoSEQ multiplex PCR, the TCRdb table keeps only in-frame clones and is missing some. The repertoire has under 250,000 clones, 75% to 85% of them found once; the top ten carry around 6%. Sequencing was carried out using peripheral blood. All receptors come from a human donor in a cohort sampled during active COVID-19. Each CDR3 is given with its conserved first and last residue. D genes are given only for firm matches. The size field is filled for only some rows; it gives once, few, many or a size class.

size,D,J,V,CDR3,DNA
.,TRBD2,TRBJ2-3,TRBV5-1,CASSLDGGETDTQYF,TGCGCCAGCAGCTTGGATGGGGGGGAAACAGATACGCAGTATTTT
once,TRBD2,TRBJ2-7,TRBV6-6,CASSLAGEDEQYF,TGTGCCAGCAGTCTAGCGGGAGAGGACGAGCAGTACTTC
few,TRBD1,TRBJ1-2,TRBV4-1,CASSQGQGANYGYTF,TGCGCCAGCAGCCAAGGGCAGGGGGCTAACTATGGCTACACCTTC
.,.,TRBJ1-2,TRBV6-5,CASSKRQGSIGYTF,TGTGCCAGCTCAAAGCGGCAGGGGAGTATCGGCTACACCTTC
once,TRBD1,TRBJ1-5,TRBV7-9,CASSSATGGSNQPQHF,TGTGCCAGCAGCTCCGCCACAGGGGGAAGCAATCAGCCCCAGCATTTT
few,.,TRBJ2-3,TRBV10-3,CAISERGGSSTDTQYF,TGTGCCATCAGTGAGAGGGGCGGATCTAGCACAGATACGCAGTATTTT
.,.,TRBJ1-4,TRBV30,CAWGSATPWTVTNEKLFF,TGTGCCTGGGGGTCCGCAACCCCCTGGACAGTAACTAATGAAAAACTGTTTTTT
.,.,TRBJ1-1,TRBV9,CASSVGQGFNTEAFF,TGTGCCAGCAGCGTAGGTCAGGGCTTTAACACTGAAGCTTTCTTT
.,.,TRBJ2-4,TRBV9,CASSTFGGRENIQYF,TGTGCCAGCAGCACTTTCGGGGGTAGGGAAAACATTCAGTACTTC
.,.,TRBJ2-2,TRBV28,CASNRAGVNTGELFF,TGTGCCAGCAATAGAGCAGGGGTGAACACCGGGGAGCTGTTTTTT
.,TRBD1,TRBJ1-1,TRBV7-3,CASSSRQGDEAFF,TGTGCCAGCAGCTCTCGACAGGGGGATGAAGCTTTCTTT
.,.,TRBJ2-1,TRBV5-6,CASSLARGYNEQFF,TGTGCCAGCAGCTTGGCCCGGGGGTACAATGAGCAGTTCTTC
.,.,TRBJ2-2,TRBV4-2,CASSRLGTSHTNTGELFF,TGTGCCAGCAGCCGCCTCGGGACAAGCCATACGAACACCGGGGAGCTGTTTTTT
.,TRBD2,TRBJ2-3,TRBV18,CASSPSAGVADTQYF,TGTGCCAGCTCACCGTCGGCGGGAGTCGCAGATACGCAGTATTTT
.,TRBD1,TRBJ2-1,TRBV7-6,CASSLAYRGRINEQFF,TGTGCCAGCAGCTTAGCGTACAGGGGAAGGATCAATGAGCAGTTCTTC
.,.,TRBJ1-3,TRBV4-2,CASSQTDRINTIYF,TGTGCCAGCAGCCAAACCGACAGGATCAACACCATATATTTT
.,TRBD1,TRBJ1-1,TRBV6-6,CASSSRQGGTEAFF,TGTGCCAGCAGTTCCCGACAGGGTGGCACTGAAGCTTTCTTT
.,.,TRBJ2-2,TRBV7-9,CASSLVLGGTAYTGELFF,TGTGCCAGCAGCTTAGTCCTCGGCGGGACAGCCTACACCGGGGAGCTGTTTTTT
.,TRBD1,TRBJ2-3,TRBV11-3,CASSGTGYNTQYF,TGTGCCAGCTCCGGGACAGGGTACAATACGCAGTATTTT
.,TRBD1,TRBJ1-2,TRBV27,CASSLEPGQGSGGYTF,TGTGCCAGCAGTTTAGAACCGGGACAGGGGTCGGGTGGCTACACCTTC
.,.,TRBJ2-1,TRBV28,CASSEAAYNEQFF,TGTGCCAGCAGTGAAGCGGCCTACAATGAGCAGTTCTTC
.,TRBD2,TRBJ2-3,TRBV5-1,CASSSGLAPDTQYF,TGCGCCAGCAGCTCCGGACTAGCTCCCGATACGCAGTATTTT
many,.,TRBJ1-1,TRBV6-5,CASGKRGGMNTEAFF,TGTGCCAGCGGGAAGAGGGGGGGCATGAACACTGAAGCTTTCTTT
.,TRBD1,TRBJ1-2,TRBV28,CASSLGQGLGYTF,TGTGCCAGCAGTTTAGGACAGGGCTTGGGCTACACCTTC
.,TRBD1,TRBJ2-2,TRBV4-2,CASSPYLTGGGTGELFF,TGTGCCAGCAGCCCCTATCTAACAGGGGGCGGTACCGGGGAGCTGTTTTTT
.,TRBD2,TRBJ2-1,TRBV27,CASSHGTSGDNEQFF,TGTGCCAGCAGTCACGGGACTAGCGGGGACAATGAGCAGTTCTTC
.,TRBD1,TRBJ2-2,TRBV12-3/TRBV12-4,CASRTGGVGELFF,TGTGCCAGCAGGACAGGGGGCGTGGGGGAGCTGTTTTTT
.,TRBD1,TRBJ1-5,TRBV30,CAWRTPGQGFDSNQPQHF,TGTGCCTGGAGGACCCCGGGACAGGGGTTCGATAGCAATCAGCCCCAGCATTTT
.,TRBD1,TRBJ2-7,TRBV7-6,CASSPETGSYEQYF,TGTGCCAGCAGCCCAGAGACAGGGAGTTACGAGCAGTACTTC
.,TRBD1,TRBJ2-7,TRBV9,CASSVVGQGGEQYF,TGTGCCAGCAGCGTCGTAGGACAGGGCGGCGAGCAGTACTTC
.,.,TRBJ1-6,TRBV5-6,CASSFAGSPLHF,TGTGCCAGCAGCTTCGCAGGATCACCCCTCCACTTT
.,TRBD2,TRBJ2-7,TRBV5-1,CASSWGTSGGSGEQYF,TGCGCCAGCAGCTGGGGGACTAGCGGGGGTTCTGGCGAGCAGTACTTC
.,.,TRBJ2-2,TRBV27,CASSLEGLYTGELFF,TGTGCCAGCAGTTTAGAGGGACTTTACACCGGGGAGCTGTTTTTT
.,.,TRBJ1-1,TRBV27,CASSSPVRSPKEGNTEAFF,TGTGCCAGCAGTTCTCCAGTTCGGTCTCCTAAAGAGGGGAACACTGAAGCTTTCTTT
.,TRBD2,TRBJ2-2,TRBV28,CASSLAGSGTGELFF,TGTGCCAGCAGTCTAGCGGGAAGTGGCACCGGGGAGCTGTTTTTT
.,.,TRBJ1-2,TRBV13,CASSLEQDGYTF,TGTGCCAGCAGCTTAGAACAGGATGGCTACACCTTC
.,TRBD1,TRBJ1-1,TRBV24-1,CATMDRAGGTEAFF,TGTGCCACCATGGACAGGGCGGGTGGGACTGAAGCTTTCTTT
.,TRBD1,TRBJ1-2,TRBV27,CASNTGTGGYTF,TGTGCCAGCAATACAGGGACAGGTGGCTACACCTTC
.,TRBD2,TRBJ2-7,TRBV9,CASSVGLAETYEQYF,TGTGCCAGCAGCGTAGGACTAGCGGAAACCTACGAGCAGTACTTC
.,TRBD1,TRBJ1-2,TRBV5-1,CASGETGGGYTF,TGCGCCAGCGGGGAAACAGGGGGCGGCTACACCTTC
.,.,TRBJ2-1,TRBV11-1,CASSLSDEQFF,TGTGCCAGCAGCTTATCCGATGAGCAGTTCTTC
few,TRBD2,TRBJ2-7,TRBV6-4,CASSDQRETEQYF,TGTGCCAGCAGTGACCAGCGGGAGACCGAGCAGTACTTC
.,.,TRBJ2-1,TRBV7-9,CASSFGQGNNEQFF,TGTGCCAGCAGCTTCGGGCAGGGAAACAATGAGCAGTTCTTC